Shown below are 17 T cell receptor beta chains from a single sample sequenced in a study of T cell changes during pregnancy in multiple sclerosis (dated by TCRdb to the late 2010s). Library preparation used the immunoSEQ multiplex PCR assay. Held by TCRdb, this immuneACCESS table contains in-frame sequences only and omits some clones. Under half of the omission traces to an unresolved V gene where checked; the cause of the rest is unknown. Recorded for this sample are some 94,000 clones; 91% of them occurred a single time. The top ten hold 1.5% to 2% of the sample. The sample in question was peripheral blood, obtained in the first trimester of pregnancy. These receptors all stem from a female donor in good health, enrolled as a control in a pregnancy study.

The chain combines TRBV7-2 with TRBJ2-5; 9 positions agree with TRBD2. The germline CDR1 and CDR2 sequences are SGHTA and FQGNSA. V trimming: 5 bases; J trimming: 1 base; junction bases outside the gene matches: 5. The CDR3 is 15 residues long. The CDR3, as DNA: TGTGCCAGCAGCGGGCGCGGGGGGGGCCAAGAGACCCAGTACTTC. It specifies CASSGRGGGQETQYF.

The chain combines TRBV28 with TRBJ2-3; possibly TRBD2 for D (5 bases). There are 15 residues in the CDR3. Germline loops: CDR1 MDHEN, CDR2 SYDVKM. Trimming removed 2 bases at V and 3 bases at J, with 12 bases between. The DNA for the CDR3 is TGTGCCAGCAGTTTACCCGGGGTGGGGACAGATACGCAGTATTTT. It translates to CASSLPGVGTDTQYF.

The chain combines TRBV5-6 with TRBJ2-3; 10 positions match TRBD2. Trimming at V came to 5 bases and at J to 9 bases, leaving 9 bases not matched to a gene. The V gene's germline CDR1 is SGHDT and CDR2 YYEEEE. This CDR3 is built from 14 residues. The CDR3 here is CASRGAGGPSTQYF. DNA of the CDR3: TGTGCCAGCAGGGGAGCGGGGGGGCCCAGCACGCAGTATTTT.

The gene calls are TRBV27 and TRBJ2-7; TRBD2 might be the D (6 bases). Deletions cut 4 bases from V and 4 bases from J, with 14 bases between. The CDR3 sequence is 14 residues long. Germline CDR1 reads MNHEY; CDR2 reads SMNVEV (reference sequence). The CDR3 spells CASSSSAGGYEQYF. The CDR3 DNA sequence: TGTGCCAGCAGTTCCTCGGCAGGAGGGTACGAGCAGTACTTC.

The rearrangement joins TRBV4-3 to TRBJ1-4; possible D gene TRBD1, 5 bases. The germline V gene has CDR1 LGHNA and CDR2 YSLEER. V was pared by 1 base and J by 7 bases, with 13 bases between. The CDR3 consists of 15 residues. The CDR3 coding sequence is TGCGCCAGCAGCCAAGTATCGGGGGTCGGTGAAAAACTGTTTTTT. It codes for CASSQVSGVGEKLFF.

The table lists this clone with a few counts. The V and J genes are TRBV15 and TRBJ1-5; 9 positions agree with TRBD1. The CDR3 extends over 15 amino acids. The V segment lost 3 bases and the J segment 9 bases; nucleotides outside the gene matches: 9. From germline, CDR1 is LNHNV and CDR2 YYDKDF (reference sequence). The CDR3 sequence is CATSRGQGGSVPQHF. The CDR3, as DNA: TGTGCCACCAGCAGGGGACAGGGCGGTAGTGTGCCCCAGCATTTT.

In nucleotides, the CDR3 is TGCAGCGTCCGAGGGACTAGCGGGGGGGGGAGCTCCTACAATGAGCAGTTCTTC. It codes for CSVRGTSGGGSSYNEQFF. The rearrangement joins TRBV29-1 to TRBJ2-1; TRBD2 matches 16 bases. Per the germline V gene, CDR1 is SQVTM and CDR2 is ANQGSEA. Losses at the gene ends were 6 bases for V and 0 bases for J; bases not matched to a gene: 8. This CDR3 is built from 18 residues.

The chain links TRBV7-3 to TRBJ2-3, with D perhaps matching TRBD2 (6 bases). Germline V lookup: CDR1 SGHTA, CDR2 FQGTGA. V shed 5 bases and J shed 6 bases, with 21 bases lying between them. CDR3 size: 16 residues. The CDR3 sequence is CASSPGPSGPGDTQYF. Written as DNA, the CDR3 is TGTGCCAGCAGCCCGGGACCAAGCGGGCCGGGGGATACGCAGTATTTT.

The V call is TRBV12-5, the J call TRBJ2-1; the match to TRBD1 covers 7 bases. CDR1 and CDR2 from the germline V gene are LGHNT and FRNRAP. The V gene end was trimmed by 7 bases and the J gene end by 2 bases; junction bases not matched to a gene: 5. The CDR3 runs to 14 residues. CDR3 nucleotides: TGTGCTAGTGAGAACAGGGGTACCTACAATGAGCAGTTCTTC. Amino acids: CASENRGTYNEQFF. The entire variable domain, with the rest obtained from reference TRBV12-5 and TRBJ2-1, is as follows: DARVTQTPRHKVTEMGQEVTMRCQPILGHNTVFWYRQTMMQGLELLAYFRNRAPLDDSGMPKDRFSAEMPDATLATLKIQPSEPRDSAVYFCASENRGTYNEQFFGPGTRLTVL.

This clone was found a few times. DNA for the CDR3: TGCGCCAGCAGCCAAGAATTTCGGACCGGGGAGCTGTTTTTT. This translates into CASSQEFRTGELFF. The chain carries TRBV4-1 and TRBJ2-2, with no clear D. Germline CDR1 reads MGHRA; CDR2 reads YSYEKL. Trimming took 0 bases from V and 5 from J, leaving 7 bases between them. This CDR3 is built from 14 residues.

The CDR3 here is CASSRQGDTEAFF. CDR3 coding DNA: TGCGCCAGCAGCCGTCAAGGGGATACTGAAGCTTTCTTT. The genes are TRBV4-1 and TRBJ1-1, with D tentatively TRBD1 (5 bases). V lost 4 bases and J 5 bases, leaving 11 bases between the germline ends. The germline V gene has CDR1 MGHRA and CDR2 YSYEKL. The CDR3 is 13 amino acids.

This rearrangement joins TRBV28 to TRBJ1-4; tentatively, D is TRBD1 (5 bases). Trimming removed 7 bases at V and 3 bases at J, with 18 bases between. CDR1 is MDHEN, CDR2 SYDVKM, per germline. This CDR3 has 16 residues. This chain's CDR3 is CASKEGRAASNEKLFF. The DNA for the CDR3 is TGTGCCAGCAAGGAGGGCAGGGCAGCCTCTAATGAAAAACTGTTTTTT.

The chain employs TRBV5-1 and TRBJ2-5, with a tentative D call TRBD2 (6 bases). There are 14 residues in the CDR3. The ends were cut back, 4 bases at V and 2 bases at J, with 12 bases in the middle. Germline CDR1 and CDR2: SGHRS and YFSETQ. The CDR3 bases are TGCGCCAGCAGCGGTACAGGAGGGCAAGAGACCCAGTACTTC. Translation: CASSGTGGQETQYF. The entire variable domain, with the rest obtained from reference TRBV5-1 and TRBJ2-5, is as follows: KAGVTQTPRYLIKTRGQQVTLSCSPISGHRSVSWYQQTPGQGLQFLFEYFSETQRNKGNFPGRFSGRQFSNSRSEMNVSTLELGDSALYLCASSGTGGQETQYFGPGTRLLVL.

V usage is TRBV20-1 and J usage is TRBJ1-1; D gene uncertain. The CDR3 loop spans 11 amino acids. Per germline, CDR1 DFQATT and CDR2 SNEGSKA (reference sequence). Trimming shortened V by 5 bases and J by 7 bases, and 11 bases separated the two germline ends. This chain's CDR3 is CSAPKRSEAFF. In nucleotides, the CDR3 is TGCAGTGCTCCGAAGCGGAGTGAAGCTTTCTTT.

The chain links TRBV5-1 to TRBJ1-1, with a possible D match to TRBD1 (5 bases). This CDR3 has 14 amino acids. The germline V gene has CDR1 SGHRS and CDR2 YFSETQ. V was pared by 4 bases and J by 6 bases, with 16 bases between. CDR3 residues: CASSQIRQGSEAFF. The CDR3 DNA reads as TGCGCCAGCAGCCAGATTCGGCAGGGCTCTGAAGCTTTCTTT.

The chain links TRBV6-5 to TRBJ2-7; D call uncertain. Looked up from germline, CDR1 is MNHEY and CDR2 is SVGAGI. Trimming removed 5 bases from V and 5 bases from J, with 10 bases in between. This CDR3 contains 12 residues. CDR3 sequence: CASSARVDEQYF. CDR3 nucleotides: TGTGCCAGCAGTGCCCGGGTGGACGAGCAGTACTTC.

The chain couples TRBV9 to TRBJ1-6; D unclear. Deletions cut 1 base from V and 8 bases from J, with 10 bases between. Germline V gene lookup returns CDR1 SGDLS and CDR2 YYNGEE. There are 14 residues in the CDR3. CDR3 nucleotide sequence: TGTGCCAGCAGCGTACTAGGAGAGGATTCACCCCTCCACTTT. Protein sequence: CASSVLGEDSPLHF.